Listed below are T cell receptor beta chains from one sample, sequenced in a study of blood T cell repertoires in COVID-19. Measured with immunoSEQ multiplex PCR; TCRdb has only the in-frame clones, and not every one. The sample contains fewer than 200,000 clones, nearly 80% of which appear only once. What was sequenced was peripheral blood. These receptors were taken from a woman in her 70s with acute or convalescent COVID-19. CDR3s include the opening cysteine and the closing phenylalanine or tryptophan. A D gene is named only where the DNA matches it firmly. Clone size is stated in some rows and not others, as once, few, many or a class when expanded.

abundance: -; v_gene: TRBV19; d_gene: TRBD2; j_gene: TRBJ2-1; CDR3nt: TGTGCCAGTAGTTCCCGACTAGCGGGAGCAGGTAATGAGCAGTTCTTC; CDR3aa: CASSSRLAGAGNEQFF
abundance: -; v_gene: TRBV3-1/TRBV3-2; d_gene: -; j_gene: TRBJ1-2; CDR3nt: TGTGCCAGCAGCCAAGATTGGGGGGGGCATGGCTACACCTTC; CDR3aa: CASSQDWGGHGYTF
abundance: once; v_gene: TRBV24-1; d_gene: -; j_gene: TRBJ2-5; CDR3nt: TGTGCCACCAGTGATTCTCGGGAACTGCAAGAGACCCAGTACTTC; CDR3aa: CATSDSRELQETQYF
abundance: -; v_gene: TRBV27; d_gene: TRBD1; j_gene: TRBJ1-1; CDR3nt: TGTGCCAGCAGTTTATTGGGCAGGGGGCCGAACACTGAAGCTTTCTTT; CDR3aa: CASSLLGRGPNTEAFF
abundance: -; v_gene: TRBV5-1; d_gene: TRBD2; j_gene: TRBJ2-1; CDR3nt: TGCGCCAGCAGCTTGGAGACTAGCGGGAGTACCTACAATGAGCAGTTCTTC; CDR3aa: CASSLETSGSTYNEQFF
abundance: -; v_gene: TRBV27; d_gene: TRBD2; j_gene: TRBJ2-7; CDR3nt: TGTGCCAGCAGACCAGGGAGGCTCCGGGGGAGGGACGAGCAGTACTTC; CDR3aa: CASRPGRLRGRDEQYF
abundance: few; v_gene: TRBV5-8; d_gene: -; j_gene: TRBJ2-2; CDR3nt: TGTGCCAGCAGCCAAGACACTAGCATTAACACCGGGGAGCTGTTTTTT; CDR3aa: CASSQDTSINTGELFF
abundance: -; v_gene: TRBV24-1; d_gene: TRBD1; j_gene: TRBJ2-2; CDR3nt: TGTGCCACCAGTGACCCGGGACAGGGATCCGGGGAGCTGTTTTTT; CDR3aa: CATSDPGQGSGELFF
abundance: -; v_gene: TRBV3-1/TRBV3-2; d_gene: TRBD2; j_gene: TRBJ2-5; CDR3nt: TGTGCCAGCAGCGCAAGATTATTGGGAAGGACTAGCGGGAGTAAAGAGACCCAGTACTTC; CDR3aa: CASSARLLGRTSGSKETQYF
abundance: -; v_gene: TRBV2; d_gene: TRBD2; j_gene: TRBJ2-5; CDR3nt: TGTGCCAGCACCAAACTAGCGGGAGTAGGAGAGACCCAGTACTTC; CDR3aa: CASTKLAGVGETQYF
abundance: -; v_gene: TRBV29-1; d_gene: -; j_gene: TRBJ1-1; CDR3nt: TGCAGCGGGAGGGAAACTGAAGCTTTCTTT; CDR3aa: CSGRETEAFF
abundance: -; v_gene: TRBV4-1; d_gene: TRBD1; j_gene: TRBJ2-4; CDR3nt: TGCGCCAGCAGCCAGGGGCAGGGGGCGAGGATGGGCATTCAGTACTTC; CDR3aa: CASSQGQGARMGIQYF
abundance: -; v_gene: TRBV7-8; d_gene: TRBD2; j_gene: TRBJ2-1; CDR3nt: TGTGCCAGCAGCTACACTAGCGGCTACAATGAGCAGTTCTTC; CDR3aa: CASSYTSGYNEQFF
abundance: -; v_gene: TRBV7-2; d_gene: -; j_gene: TRBJ1-6; CDR3nt: TGTGCCAGCAGCTTCTCCCCCGGGGAAGGTTCACCCCTCCACTTT; CDR3aa: CASSFSPGEGSPLHF
abundance: -; v_gene: TRBV7-3; d_gene: -; j_gene: TRBJ1-3; CDR3nt: TGTGCCAGCAGCCCTAGAGGGGGCTCTGGAAACACCATATATTTT; CDR3aa: CASSPRGGSGNTIYF
abundance: -; v_gene: TRBV30; d_gene: -; j_gene: TRBJ2-5; CDR3nt: TGTGCCTGTATGACAGGATTTCCTCCAACCCGAGAGACCCAGTACTTC; CDR3aa: CACMTGFPPTRETQYF
abundance: -; v_gene: TRBV2; d_gene: TRBD1; j_gene: TRBJ2-1; CDR3nt: TGTGCCAGCAGTCCGGGACAGGGGGCTAATGAGCAGTTCTTC; CDR3aa: CASSPGQGANEQFF
abundance: once; v_gene: TRBV6-6; d_gene: -; j_gene: TRBJ1-5; CDR3nt: TGTGCCAGCAGTCAACAGGGTGGCAATCAGCCCCAGCATTTT; CDR3aa: CASSQQGGNQPQHF
abundance: -; v_gene: TRBV6-4; d_gene: -; j_gene: TRBJ2-1; CDR3nt: TGTGCCAGCAGTGACTCGAAAGGGGTCCCGGTATACAATGAGCAGTTCTTC; CDR3aa: CASSDSKGVPVYNEQFF
abundance: -; v_gene: TRBV2; d_gene: -; j_gene: TRBJ2-3; CDR3nt: TGTGCCAGCAGGATCGCCCCTCTGGGACTCCTCCCCACAGATACGCAGTATTTT; CDR3aa: CASRIAPLGLLPTDTQYF
abundance: -; v_gene: TRBV12-3/TRBV12-4; d_gene: -; j_gene: TRBJ1-5; CDR3nt: TGTGCCAGCAGTTTCGGGATCGGTCAGCCCCAGCATTTT; CDR3aa: CASSFGIGQPQHF
abundance: -; v_gene: TRBV5-4; d_gene: TRBD1; j_gene: TRBJ2-7; CDR3nt: TGTGCCAGCAGCCGGGACAGGGTCGATGAGCAGTACTTC; CDR3aa: CASSRDRVDEQYF
abundance: -; v_gene: TRBV4-2; d_gene: -; j_gene: TRBJ2-3; CDR3nt: TGTGCCAGCAGCCCGCCCCAGCGGGCGGGCACAGATACGCAGTATTTT; CDR3aa: CASSPPQRAGTDTQYF
abundance: -; v_gene: TRBV5-1; d_gene: -; j_gene: TRBJ2-1; CDR3nt: TGCGCCAGCAGCTTGTCAATAGGAGGGGGCGTGAGCTCCTACAATGAGCAGTTCTTC; CDR3aa: CASSLSIGGGVSSYNEQFF
abundance: -; v_gene: TRBV18; d_gene: TRBD1; j_gene: TRBJ2-2; CDR3nt: TGTGCCAGCTCACCAAGTGGGACAGCGAGGAACACCGGGGAGCTGTTTTTT; CDR3aa: CASSPSGTARNTGELFF
abundance: -; v_gene: TRBV5-1; d_gene: TRBD2; j_gene: TRBJ2-2; CDR3nt: TGCGCCAGCAGCTTGGCTGGGACTAGCTCCGGGGAGCTGTTTTTT; CDR3aa: CASSLAGTSSGELFF
abundance: -; v_gene: TRBV2; d_gene: -; j_gene: TRBJ1-2; CDR3nt: TGTGCCAGCAGTGAGGCTGGGCTCTATGGCTACACCTTC; CDR3aa: CASSEAGLYGYTF
abundance: -; v_gene: TRBV6-5; d_gene: -; j_gene: TRBJ2-7; CDR3nt: TGTGCCAGCAGGAAGACAGAAAGCTCCTACGAGCAGTACTTC; CDR3aa: CASRKTESSYEQYF
abundance: -; v_gene: TRBV30; d_gene: TRBD2; j_gene: TRBJ2-3; CDR3nt: TGTGCCTGGAGTGTATTTGGGGCTAGCGGGAGCGGGTCCCTCAAAGATACGCAGTATTTT; CDR3aa: CAWSVFGASGSGSLKDTQYF
abundance: -; v_gene: TRBV3-1/TRBV3-2; d_gene: -; j_gene: TRBJ1-5; CDR3nt: TGTGCCAGCAGCCAAGATCCGTTTAATCAGCCCCAGCATTTT; CDR3aa: CASSQDPFNQPQHF
abundance: -; v_gene: TRBV5-5; d_gene: -; j_gene: TRBJ1-2; CDR3nt: TGTGCCAGCAGCGCAGTATCCAGGGTTAACTATGGCTACACCTTC; CDR3aa: CASSAVSRVNYGYTF
abundance: -; v_gene: TRBV18; d_gene: TRBD1; j_gene: TRBJ2-2; CDR3nt: TGTGCCAGCTCACCAGAGACAGGGCTTTTGGGCACCGGGGAGCTGTTTTTT; CDR3aa: CASSPETGLLGTGELFF
abundance: -; v_gene: TRBV9; d_gene: TRBD1; j_gene: TRBJ1-2; CDR3nt: TGTGCCAGCAGCGTAAAATATGGGACAGAGAGATTAGGCTACACCTTC; CDR3aa: CASSVKYGTERLGYTF
abundance: -; v_gene: TRBV15; d_gene: TRBD2; j_gene: TRBJ2-1; CDR3nt: TGTGCCACCAGCAGACTACTAGCGGGAGGGCACAATGAGCAGTTCTTC; CDR3aa: CATSRLLAGGHNEQFF
abundance: -; v_gene: TRBV19; d_gene: TRBD1; j_gene: TRBJ2-2; CDR3nt: TGTGCCAGTAAGCTCACCCATCTCCTAAATTCCGCGGACAGGGGGCGACTAATCACCGGGGAGCTGTTTTTT; CDR3aa: CASKLTHLLNSADRGRLITGELFF
abundance: -; v_gene: TRBV7-2; d_gene: -; j_gene: TRBJ1-1; CDR3nt: TGTGCCAGCAGCCTACAGGTTTCCATGAACACTGAAGCTTTCTTT; CDR3aa: CASSLQVSMNTEAFF
abundance: -; v_gene: TRBV4-1; d_gene: TRBD1; j_gene: TRBJ2-3; CDR3nt: TGCGCCAGCAGCCAAGCAATCCTGGGACAGGGAACAGATACGCAGTATTTT; CDR3aa: CASSQAILGQGTDTQYF
abundance: few; v_gene: TRBV24-1; d_gene: TRBD1; j_gene: TRBJ2-7; CDR3nt: TGTGCCACCAGTGATTTCAGTAGGACAGGAGCCTACGAGCAGTACTTC; CDR3aa: CATSDFSRTGAYEQYF